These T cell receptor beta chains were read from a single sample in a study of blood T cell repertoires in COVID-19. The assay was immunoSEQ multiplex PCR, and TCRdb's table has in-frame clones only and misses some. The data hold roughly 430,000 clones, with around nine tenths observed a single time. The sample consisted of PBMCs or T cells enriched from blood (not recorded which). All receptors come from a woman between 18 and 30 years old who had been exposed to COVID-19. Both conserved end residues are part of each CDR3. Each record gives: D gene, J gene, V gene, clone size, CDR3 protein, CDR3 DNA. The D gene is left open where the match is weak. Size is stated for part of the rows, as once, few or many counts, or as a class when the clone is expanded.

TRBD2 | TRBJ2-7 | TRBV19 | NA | CASSTQLADWYEQYF | TGTGCCAGTAGTACCCAACTAGCGGACTGGTACGAGCAGTACTTC
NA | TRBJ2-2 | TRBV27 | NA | CASSLSAGELFF | TGTGCCAGCAGTTTATCAGCGGGGGAGCTGTTTTTT
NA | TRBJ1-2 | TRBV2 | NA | CASSDERGGYGYTF | TGTGCCAGCAGTGATGAAAGGGGGGGCTATGGCTACACCTTC
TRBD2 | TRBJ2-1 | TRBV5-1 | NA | CASRSSGSSYNEQFF | TGCGCCAGCAGGTCAAGCGGGAGCTCCTACAATGAGCAGTTCTTC
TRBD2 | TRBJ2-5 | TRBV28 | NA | CASSLPGGSRSLQYF | TGTGCCAGCAGTTTACCCGGGGGGTCACGGTCCCTTCAGTACTTC
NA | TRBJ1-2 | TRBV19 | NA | CASTLTGDPYGYTF | TGTGCCAGTACCCTGACAGGAGACCCCTATGGCTACACCTTC
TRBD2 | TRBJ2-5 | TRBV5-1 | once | CASSRDGFTSGGAEETQYF | TGCGCCAGCAGCCGTGACGGGTTTACTAGCGGGGGGGCCGAAGAGACCCAGTACTTC
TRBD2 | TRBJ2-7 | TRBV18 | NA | CASSPISGATYEQYF | TGTGCCAGCTCACCTATTAGCGGGGCAACCTACGAGCAGTACTTC
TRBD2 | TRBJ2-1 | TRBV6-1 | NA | CASSEVGLAAFDEQFF | TGTGCCAGCAGTGAAGTAGGACTAGCAGCCTTCGATGAGCAGTTCTTC
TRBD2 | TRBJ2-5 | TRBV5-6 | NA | CASLPSATSGQETQYF | TGTGCCAGCTTACCTTCGGCGACTAGCGGACAAGAGACCCAGTACTTC
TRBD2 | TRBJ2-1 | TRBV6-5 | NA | CASTPRGEAYNEQFF | TGTGCCAGCACCCCTCGGGGGGAGGCCTACAATGAGCAGTTCTTC
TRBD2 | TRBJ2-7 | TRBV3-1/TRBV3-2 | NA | CASSQASSGVYEQYF | TGTGCCAGCAGCCAAGCGTCTAGCGGGGTTTACGAGCAGTACTTC
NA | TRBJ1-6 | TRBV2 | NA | CASSGVLGLVNSPLHF | TGTGCCAGCAGTGGAGTATTAGGACTTGTAAATTCACCCCTCCACTTT
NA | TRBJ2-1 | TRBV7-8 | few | CASSPVRNEQFF | TGTGCCAGCAGCCCGGTTCGAAATGAGCAGTTCTTC
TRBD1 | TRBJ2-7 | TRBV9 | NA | CASSAHSGTGYYEQYF | TGTGCCAGCAGCGCCCATTCCGGGACAGGGTACTACGAGCAGTACTTC
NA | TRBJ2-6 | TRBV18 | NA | CASSLGESGANVLTF | TGTGCCAGCTCACTGGGCGAATCTGGGGCCAACGTCCTGACTTTC
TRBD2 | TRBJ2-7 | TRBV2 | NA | CASRDRGLTYEQYF | TGTGCCAGCAGAGACCGGGGACTAACCTACGAGCAGTACTTC
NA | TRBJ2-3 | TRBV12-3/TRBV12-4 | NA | CASGFGDTQYF | TGTGCCAGCGGTTTTGGCGATACGCAGTATTTT
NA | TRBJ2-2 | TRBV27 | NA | CASSIWLGQGNTGELFF | TGTGCCAGCAGCATCTGGTTAGGCCAGGGGAACACCGGGGAGCTGTTTTTT
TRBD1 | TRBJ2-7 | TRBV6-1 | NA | CASCETGREQYF | TGTGCCAGCTGTGAGACAGGGCGCGAGCAGTACTTC
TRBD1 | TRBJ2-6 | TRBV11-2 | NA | CASSRDRGTGANVLTF | TGTGCCAGCAGTCGGGACAGGGGCACTGGGGCCAACGTCCTGACTTTC
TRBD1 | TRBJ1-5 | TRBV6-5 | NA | CASTPQGGGSQPQHF | TGTGCCAGCACCCCACAGGGGGGAGGCAGTCAGCCCCAGCATTTT
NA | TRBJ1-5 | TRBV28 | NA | CASSSLPGQNQPQHF | TGTGCCAGCAGTTCGCTCCCGGGACAAAATCAGCCCCAGCATTTT
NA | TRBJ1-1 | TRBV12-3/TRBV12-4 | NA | CASSLGQNTEAFF | TGTGCCAGCAGTTTGGGGCAGAACACTGAAGCTTTCTTT
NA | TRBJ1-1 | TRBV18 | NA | CASSSRVQNTEAFF | TGTGCCAGCTCATCCAGGGTCCAGAACACTGAAGCTTTCTTT
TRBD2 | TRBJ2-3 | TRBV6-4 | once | CASSLTGTSGGTDTQYF | TGTGCCAGCAGTCTAACCGGGACTAGCGGTGGCACAGATACGCAGTATTTT
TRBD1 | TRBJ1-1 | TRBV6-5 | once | CASNLGGGRNTEAFF | TGTGCCAGCAATTTAGGGGGCGGACGGAACACTGAAGCTTTCTTT
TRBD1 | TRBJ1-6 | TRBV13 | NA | CASSEGNYAGGADSPLHF | TGTGCCAGCAGCGAAGGTAACTACGCAGGGGGCGCGGATTCACCCCTCCACTTT
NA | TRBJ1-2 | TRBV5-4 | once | CASSPGGSHYGYTF | TGTGCCAGCAGCCCCGGGGGGTCCCATTATGGCTACACCTTC
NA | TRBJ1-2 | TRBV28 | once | CASSPGGADYGYTF | TGTGCCAGCAGCCCCGGGGGGGCAGACTATGGCTACACCTTC
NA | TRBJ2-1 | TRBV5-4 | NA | CASLPIGGADNEQFF | TGTGCCAGCCTCCCCATTGGGGGGGCAGACAATGAGCAGTTCTTC
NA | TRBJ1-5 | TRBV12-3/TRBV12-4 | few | CASSIGSDQPQHF | TGTGCCAGCAGTATTGGAAGCGATCAGCCCCAGCATTTT
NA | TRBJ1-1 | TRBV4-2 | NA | CASSQLDRRNTEAFF | TGTGCCAGCAGCCAACTAGACAGGAGAAACACTGAAGCTTTCTTT
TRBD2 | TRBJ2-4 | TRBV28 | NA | CASSPGIAGSIQYF | TGTGCCAGCAGTCCAGGGATAGCGGGAAGCATTCAGTACTTC
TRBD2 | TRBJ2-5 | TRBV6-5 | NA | CASSNWGGEETQYF | TGTGCCAGCAGTAATTGGGGGGGGGAAGAGACCCAGTACTTC
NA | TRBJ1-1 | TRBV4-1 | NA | CASSLTGEAFF | TGCGCCAGCAGCCTAACAGGTGAAGCTTTCTTT
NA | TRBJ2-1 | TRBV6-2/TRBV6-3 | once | CASSQHGLYNEQFF | TGTGCCAGCAGCCAACATGGACTTTACAATGAGCAGTTCTTC
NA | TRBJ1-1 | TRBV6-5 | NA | CASTVPRDTEAFF | TGTGCCAGCACCGTACCGAGGGACACTGAAGCTTTCTTT
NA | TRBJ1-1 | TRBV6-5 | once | CASRETLNTEAFF | TGTGCCAGCAGGGAGACTTTGAACACTGAAGCTTTCTTT
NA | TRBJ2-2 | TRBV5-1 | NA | CASRGSSNTGELFF | TGCGCCAGCAGGGGCAGCTCGAACACCGGGGAGCTGTTTTTT
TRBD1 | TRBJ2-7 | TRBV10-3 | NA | CAISESRTGTNEQYF | TGTGCCATCAGTGAGTCCCGGACAGGGACGAACGAGCAGTACTTC
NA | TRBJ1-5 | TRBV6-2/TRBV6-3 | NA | CASSTRDINNQPQHF | TGTGCCAGCAGTACCCGGGACATTAACAATCAGCCCCAGCATTTT
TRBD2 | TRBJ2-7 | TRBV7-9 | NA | CASSLEGGRAYEQYF | TGTGCCAGCAGCTTAGAAGGCGGGAGAGCCTACGAGCAGTACTTC
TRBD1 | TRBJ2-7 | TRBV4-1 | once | CASSHGQGYYEQYF | TGCGCCAGCAGCCACGGACAGGGGTACTACGAGCAGTACTTC
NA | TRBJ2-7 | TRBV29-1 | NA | CSVTGGNQAYEQYF | TGCAGCGTTACTGGGGGGAATCAGGCCTACGAGCAGTACTTC
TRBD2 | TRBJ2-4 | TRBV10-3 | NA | CAISESTSGSFVTKNIQYF | TGTGCCATCAGTGAGTCGACTAGCGGGAGCTTCGTGACCAAAAACATTCAGTACTTC
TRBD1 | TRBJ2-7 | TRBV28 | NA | CASSSGRGRYEQYF | TGTGCCAGCAGTTCCGGCAGGGGGCGGTACGAGCAGTACTTC